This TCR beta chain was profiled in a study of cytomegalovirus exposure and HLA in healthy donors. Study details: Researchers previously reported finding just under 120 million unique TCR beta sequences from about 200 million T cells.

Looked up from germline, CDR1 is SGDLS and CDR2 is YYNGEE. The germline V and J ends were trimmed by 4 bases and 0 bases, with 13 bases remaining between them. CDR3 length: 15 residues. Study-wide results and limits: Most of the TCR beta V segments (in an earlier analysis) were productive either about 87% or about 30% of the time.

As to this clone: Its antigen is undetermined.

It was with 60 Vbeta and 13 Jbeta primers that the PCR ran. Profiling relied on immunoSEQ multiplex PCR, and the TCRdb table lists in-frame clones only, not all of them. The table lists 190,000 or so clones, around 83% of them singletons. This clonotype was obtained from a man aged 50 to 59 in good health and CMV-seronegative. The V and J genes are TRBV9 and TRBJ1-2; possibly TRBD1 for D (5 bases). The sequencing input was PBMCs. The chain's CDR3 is CASSSTRVSNYGYTF. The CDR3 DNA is TGTGCCAGCAGCTCAACCAGGGTGTCTAACTATGGCTACACCTTC.